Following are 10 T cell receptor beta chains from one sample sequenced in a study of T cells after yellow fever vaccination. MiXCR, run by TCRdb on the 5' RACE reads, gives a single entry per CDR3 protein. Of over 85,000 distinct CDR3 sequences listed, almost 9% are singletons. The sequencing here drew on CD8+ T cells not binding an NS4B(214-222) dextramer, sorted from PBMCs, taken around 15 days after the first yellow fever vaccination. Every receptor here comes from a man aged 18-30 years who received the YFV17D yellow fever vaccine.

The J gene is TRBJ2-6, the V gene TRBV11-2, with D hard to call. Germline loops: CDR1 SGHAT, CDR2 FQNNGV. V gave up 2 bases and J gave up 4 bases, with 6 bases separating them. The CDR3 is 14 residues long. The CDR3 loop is CASSLTSGANVLTF. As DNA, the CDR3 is TGTGCCAGCAGCTTAACTTCGGGGGCCAACGTCCTGACTTTC.

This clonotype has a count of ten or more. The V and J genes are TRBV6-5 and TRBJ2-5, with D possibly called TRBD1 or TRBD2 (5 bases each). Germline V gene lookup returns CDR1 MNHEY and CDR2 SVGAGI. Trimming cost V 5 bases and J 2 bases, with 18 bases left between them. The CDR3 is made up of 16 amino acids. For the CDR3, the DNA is TGTGCCAGCAGTAGCGACGGGACGGGTGGGCAAGAGACCCAGTACTTC. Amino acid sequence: CASSSDGTGGQETQYF.

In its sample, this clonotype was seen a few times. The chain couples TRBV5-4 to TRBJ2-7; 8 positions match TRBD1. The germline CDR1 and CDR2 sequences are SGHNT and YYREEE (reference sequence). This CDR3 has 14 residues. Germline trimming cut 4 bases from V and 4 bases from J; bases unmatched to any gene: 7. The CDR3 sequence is CASSGAGGGYEQYF. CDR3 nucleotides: TGTGCCAGCAGCGGGGCAGGGGGCGGTTACGAGCAGTACTTC.

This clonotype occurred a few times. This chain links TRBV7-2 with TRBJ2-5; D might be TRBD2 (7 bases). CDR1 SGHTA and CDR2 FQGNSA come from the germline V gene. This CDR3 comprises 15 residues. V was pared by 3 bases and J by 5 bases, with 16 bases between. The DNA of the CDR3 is TGTGCCAGCAGCTTCGTAGGTGGGGGGGCGGAGACCCAGTACTTC. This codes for CASSFVGGGAETQYF.

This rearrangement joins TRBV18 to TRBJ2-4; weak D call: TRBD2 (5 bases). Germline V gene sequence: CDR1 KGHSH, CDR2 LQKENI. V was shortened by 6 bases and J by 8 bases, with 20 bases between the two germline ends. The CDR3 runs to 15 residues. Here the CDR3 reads CASSPPELRRDIQYF. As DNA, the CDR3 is TGTGCCAGCTCCCCCCCCGAGTTAAGGCGGGACATTCAGTACTTC.

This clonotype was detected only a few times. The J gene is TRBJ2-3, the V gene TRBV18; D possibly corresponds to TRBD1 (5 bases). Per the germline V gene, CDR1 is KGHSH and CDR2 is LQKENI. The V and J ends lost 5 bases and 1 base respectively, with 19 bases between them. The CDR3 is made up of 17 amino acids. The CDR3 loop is CASSARLTGKGTDTQYF. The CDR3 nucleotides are TGTGCCAGCTCAGCACGCCTAACAGGAAAGGGCACAGATACGCAGTATTTT.

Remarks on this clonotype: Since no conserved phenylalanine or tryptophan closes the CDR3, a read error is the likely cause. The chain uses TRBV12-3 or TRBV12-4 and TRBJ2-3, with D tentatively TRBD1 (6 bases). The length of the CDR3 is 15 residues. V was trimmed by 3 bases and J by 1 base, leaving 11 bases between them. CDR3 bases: TGTGCCAGCAGTTTTGGAAACAGGGGCACAGATACGCAGTATTAT. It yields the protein CASSFGNRGTDTQYY.

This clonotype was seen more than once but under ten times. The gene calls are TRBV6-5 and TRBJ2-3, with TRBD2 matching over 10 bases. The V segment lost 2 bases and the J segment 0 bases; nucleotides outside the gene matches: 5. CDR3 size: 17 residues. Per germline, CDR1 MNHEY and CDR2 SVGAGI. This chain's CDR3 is CASSYAGLAASTDTQYF. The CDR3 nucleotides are TGTGCCAGCAGTTACGCCGGACTAGCGGCGAGCACAGATACGCAGTATTTT.

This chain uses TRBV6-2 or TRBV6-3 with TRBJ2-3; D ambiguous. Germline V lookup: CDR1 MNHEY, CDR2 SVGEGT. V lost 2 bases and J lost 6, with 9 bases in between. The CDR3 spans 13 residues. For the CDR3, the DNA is TGTGCCAGCAGTTACGGTCTCGGGGATACGCAGTATTTT. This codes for CASSYGLGDTQYF.

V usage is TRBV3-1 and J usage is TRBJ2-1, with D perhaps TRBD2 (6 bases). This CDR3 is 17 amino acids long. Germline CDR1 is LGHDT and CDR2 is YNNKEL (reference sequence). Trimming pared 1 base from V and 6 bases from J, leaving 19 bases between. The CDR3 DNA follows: TGTGCCAGCAGCCAAGCCCACTGGGACTTTGGGTTCAATGAGCAGTTCTTC. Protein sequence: CASSQAHWDFGFNEQFF.